The 23 T cell receptor beta chains in this list originate from one sample, sequenced in a study of regulatory T cells in long-lasting Graves disease. CDR3-region Arm-PCR and iRepertoire HTBI primers produced the TCR beta libraries. TCRdb used MiXCR to reprocess the multiplex PCR reads, holding one entry per CDR3 protein. Of some 280,000 distinct CDR3 sequences detected, roughly a fifth appear once; the ten largest clones hold 56%. As to time point: persistent/refractory GD, antithyroid drugs over 5 years with positive TRAb. After RNA was extracted from PBMCs, the TCR library was made from it. Sequencing used peripheral blood mononuclear cells (PBMCs), obtained when the disease was refractory, from a patient treated with antithyroid drugs. The origin of the receptors is a female donor with Graves disease.

This clonotype was counted a few times. The chain links TRBV5-6 to TRBJ2-7; 12 bases agree with TRBD1. The V gene's germline CDR1 is SGHDT and CDR2 YYEEEE. Trimming took 5 bases from V and 6 from J; bases not matched to a gene: 6. The CDR3 totals 14 residues. CDR3 residues: CASRSGTGGGEQYF. CDR3 sequence (DNA): TGTGCCAGCAGATCCGGGACAGGGGGCGGCGAGCAGTACTTC.

At least ten counts were recorded for this clonotype. This chain connects TRBV29-1 to TRBJ1-1; the D is unclear. Germline loops: CDR1 SQVTM, CDR2 ANQGSEA. The length of the CDR3 is 12 residues. V was cut by 4 bases and J by 4 bases, with 10 bases left in between. The CDR3 loop reads CSVGREGTEAFF. For the CDR3, the DNA is TGCAGCGTTGGTAGGGAGGGCACTGAAGCTTTCTTT.

In its sample, this clonotype was seen many times. The chain carries TRBV11-2 and TRBJ2-1; possibly TRBD2 for D (6 bases). This CDR3 has 15 amino acids. V was cut by 0 bases and J by 8 bases, with 14 bases left in between. Per the germline V gene, CDR1 is SGHAT and CDR2 is FQNNGV. CDR3 sequence (DNA): TGTGCCAGCAGCTTAGATGTGGGGGGTGGGGATGAGCAGTTCTTC. Amino acid sequence: CASSLDVGGGDEQFF.

The rearrangement uses TRBV3-1 and TRBJ2-7; D not resolved. The germline V gene has CDR1 LGHDT and CDR2 YNNKEL (reference sequence). V lost 5 bases, J lost 5 bases, and 13 bases lay in between. This CDR3 is built from 13 residues. The CDR3 spells CASSVGSPNEQYF. CDR3 in DNA: TGTGCCAGCAGCGTGGGTTCTCCTAACGAGCAGTACTTC.

This clonotype was seen repeatedly, ten times or more. The rearrangement joins TRBV12-3 or TRBV12-4 to TRBJ2-4; no definite D call. The CDR3 has 16 amino acids. V was cut by 2 bases and J by 1 base, with 12 bases left in between. For the CDR3, the DNA is TGTGCCAGCAGTTTAAGCCCCAACGATGCCAAAAACATTCAGTACTTC. Translating it yields CASSLSPNDAKNIQYF.

J is TRBJ2-3 and V is TRBV6-1; D gene ambiguous. The germline V and J ends were trimmed by 6 bases and 2 bases, with 15 bases remaining between them. The CDR3 is made up of 15 amino acids. CDR1 MNHNS and CDR2 SASEGT come from the germline V gene. The DNA of the CDR3 is TGTGCCAGCAGACAAACAGATTTCATCACAGATACGCAGTATTTT. Amino acids: CASRQTDFITDTQYF.

This clonotype was detected only a few times. V and J are TRBV30 and TRBJ1-2; TRBD1 matches at 7 bases. Trimming took 2 bases from V and 8 from J; bases not matched to a gene: 14. This CDR3 has 15 residues. Germline-derived CDR1 and CDR2 are GTSNPN and SVGIG (reference sequence). The CDR3 reads CAWSPPVQGGRGYTF. The CDR3, as DNA: TGTGCCTGGAGTCCCCCAGTTCAGGGGGGCAGGGGCTACACCTTC.

This clonotype was observed many times. V gene TRBV20-1 combines with J gene TRBJ1-6, with 7 nucleotides matching TRBD1. Germline V gives CDR1 DFQATT, CDR2 SNEGSKA (reference sequence). The CDR3 runs to 15 residues. Trimming at V came to 5 bases and at J to 6 bases, leaving 10 bases not matched to a gene. The CDR3: CSAGGRGQINSPLHF. CDR3 DNA: TGCAGTGCTGGAGGGCGGGGACAGATTAATTCACCCCTCCACTTT.

The J gene is TRBJ2-7, the V gene TRBV7-9; TRBD2 agrees at 9 bases. CDR1 and CDR2 (germline): SEHNR, FQNEAQ (reference sequence). The CDR3 is made up of 14 amino acids. Trimming cost V 5 bases and J 6 bases; bases outside gene matches: 8. CDR3 amino acids: CASSGQGTSLEQYF. The CDR3 bases are TGTGCCAGCAGCGGGCAAGGGACTAGCCTCGAGCAGTACTTC.

This clonotype was seen at least ten times. The chain couples TRBV27 to TRBJ2-7; 7 positions agree with TRBD1. V lost 6 bases, J lost 2 bases, and 7 bases stayed unmatched. The germline CDR1 and CDR2 sequences are MNHEY and SMNVEV (reference sequence). This CDR3 region has 14 residues. The chain's CDR3 is CASRPGTETYEQYF. As DNA, the CDR3 is TGTGCCAGCAGGCCCGGGACAGAGACCTACGAGCAGTACTTC.

This clonotype occurred many times. The V call is TRBV28, the J call TRBJ1-1; D gene uncertain. The CDR3 spans 13 residues. The V end was cut by 6 bases, the J end by 1 base, with 9 bases between. The germline gives CDR1 MDHEN, CDR2 SYDVKM. The CDR3 protein is CASRVNKNTEAFF. DNA of the CDR3: TGTGCCAGCAGGGTTAATAAGAACACTGAAGCTTTCTTT.

This clonotype appeared many times. V usage is TRBV30 and J usage is TRBJ2-5; no clear D gene. The length of the CDR3 is 12 residues. V dropped 1 base and J dropped 0 bases, with 3 bases sitting between them. Germline V CDR1 and CDR2: GTSNPN, SVGIG (reference sequence). The chain's CDR3 is CAWSANQETQYF. CDR3 in DNA: TGTGCCTGGAGTGCTAACCAAGAGACCCAGTACTTC.

Regarding this clonotype: A junction end diverges from the germline sequence, so it may reflect a read error. The chain employs TRBV18 and TRBJ2-2, with 7 bases fitting TRBD2. Germline V CDR1 and CDR2: KGHSH, LQKENI. CDR3 size: 16 residues. The DNA of the CDR3 is TGTGCCGGCTCACACCAGCGGGGCGGGAACACCGGGGAGCTGTTTTTT. Translation: CAGSHQRGGNTGELFF.

This sequence joins TRBV20-1 and TRBJ1-5, with TRBD1 identical over 8 bases. Germline lookup yields CDR1 DFQATT and CDR2 SNEGSKA (reference sequence). V was clipped by 4 bases and J by 9 bases; unmatched bases: 5. The CDR3 sequence is 12 residues long. Here the CDR3 reads CSATDRGRPQHF. The CDR3 DNA reads as TGCAGTGCTACTGACAGGGGACGGCCCCAGCATTTT.

The chain uses TRBV6-1 and TRBJ2-3; D is possibly TRBD2 (5 bases). The V gene lost 5 bases and the J gene lost 8 bases, with 14 bases spanning the gap. The V gene's germline CDR1 is MNHNS and CDR2 SASEGT. CDR3 length: 13 amino acids. Written as DNA, the CDR3 is TGTGCCAGCAGTCCGATACTAGTCGGTACGCAGTATTTT. This codes for CASSPILVGTQYF.

The chain carries TRBV6-4 and TRBJ2-2; D is unclear. Germline V lookup: CDR1 MRHNA, CDR2 SNTAGT. The CDR3 is made up of 13 amino acids. Trimming stripped 8 bases from V and 3 bases from J, with 10 bases between. CDR3 nucleotide sequence: TGTGCCAGCCACCCAGTGTACACCGGGGAGCTGTTTTTT. Translation gives CASHPVYTGELFF.

The chain carries TRBV20-1 and TRBJ2-3; 9 nucleotides align to TRBD1. J gave up 7 bases and V 6 bases, and 11 bases lay outside the gene matches. The CDR3 runs 14 residues. Germline loops: CDR1 DFQATT, CDR2 SNEGSKA (reference sequence). Here the CDR3 DNA reads TGCAGTGCCTCCGGGACAGGGCCCTTAAATACGCAGTATTTT. The encoded protein is CSASGTGPLNTQYF.

This clonotype was seen at least ten times. This sequence joins TRBV6-1 and TRBJ1-1; D is unclear. V gave up 5 bases and J gave up 5 bases, with 15 bases separating them. Germline V CDR1 and CDR2: MNHNS, SASEGT. CDR3 length: 14 residues. This CDR3 reads CASSPFSGGTEAFF. The CDR3 DNA is TGTGCCAGCAGTCCATTTTCAGGAGGGACTGAAGCTTTCTTT.

This clonotype has just a few counts. The chain joins TRBV20-1 to TRBJ2-2, with D possibly TRBD2 on 5 matching bases. The CDR3 consists of 14 residues. V was cut by 3 bases and J by 6 bases, with 14 bases left in between. Germline V gene sequence: CDR1 DFQATT, CDR2 SNEGSKA (reference sequence). CDR3 DNA sequence: TGCAGTGCTAGTTTGTCTAGCCTCCCCGGGGAGCTGTTTTTT. It yields the protein CSASLSSLPGELFF.

The V gene is TRBV7-2, the J gene TRBJ2-1; either TRBD1 or TRBD2 may fit D (5 bases each). This CDR3 has 15 residues. V lost 8 bases to trimming and J lost 9 bases, with 23 bases between them. The germline gives CDR1 SGHTA, CDR2 FQGNSA. This CDR3 reads CASGRPGTGVSEQFF. CDR3 nucleotide sequence: TGTGCCAGCGGGAGACCGGGGACCGGGGTTAGTGAGCAGTTCTTC.

This clonotype was counted many times. At one boundary the junction diverges from the germline segment, which might be a read error. This chain uses TRBV5-1 with TRBJ2-2; no firm D call. The CDR3 totals 13 residues. The germline V gene has CDR1 SGHRS and CDR2 YFSETQ. The CDR3: CASSLVVTGELFF. CDR3 DNA: TGTGCCAGCAGCTTAGTGGTGACCGGGGAGCTGTTTTTT.

This clonotype has a handful of counts. The chain employs TRBV6-5 and TRBJ1-1, with a tentative D call TRBD1 (6 bases). The germline V gene has CDR1 MNHEY and CDR2 SVGAGI. The CDR3 contains 15 residues. Deletions cut 2 bases from V and 5 bases from J, with 15 bases between. The CDR3 nucleotides are TGTGCCAGCAGTTACGGATCCTACAGGGATACTGAAGCTTTCTTT. It codes for CASSYGSYRDTEAFF.

This clonotype was counted at least ten times. The chain couples TRBV28 to TRBJ1-4; 9 nucleotides agree with TRBD1. Germline CDR1 is MDHEN and CDR2 is SYDVKM. The CDR3 loop spans 18 amino acids. The V gene end was trimmed by 6 bases and the J gene end by 0 bases; junction bases not matched to a gene: 11. CDR3 region: CASRVMTGGTATNEKLFF. CDR3 DNA sequence: TGTGCCAGCAGAGTCATGACAGGGGGGACTGCAACTAATGAAAAACTGTTTTTT. The whole variable domain, remainder taken from reference TRBV28 and TRBJ1-4, is DVKVTQSSRYLVKRTGEKVFLECVQDMDHENMFWYRQDPGLGLRLIYFSYDVKMKEKGDIPEGYSVSREKKERFSLILESASTNQTSMYLCASRVMTGGTATNEKLFFGSGTQLSVL.